Reported below is one T cell receptor (beta chain). The antigen it binds to is not known. Base qualities are not provided; no much larger clone lies one nucleotide away. Systemically healthy Caucasian individuals from Russia, roughly 40 in total and aged about 6 to 95 years, were included as donors. Each donor gave about 11 milliliters of peripheral blood, drawn into EDTA-treated Vacutainer tubes. PBMCs were isolated by Ficoll-Paque density-gradient centrifugation, with at least 7 million obtained per sample. Trizol reagent was used to extract total RNA from the PBMCs, yielding at least 5.5 micrograms per sample. For every donor, flow cytometry on a PBMC aliquot measured the percentage of naive CD45RAhigh/CD27high T cells. The data are from a study of blood T cells in healthy people across ages (dated by TCRdb to 2013 to 2016). Broadly, across the study: Template switching captured roughly one uniquely barcoded TCR beta cDNA molecule per two T cells in model experiments. The donors were divided into four age groups: young (average approximately 17 years), middle-aged (about 39), aged (roughly 66) and long-lived (about 79). The study measured age-related changes in TCR beta repertoire diversity using deep sequencing normalized with unique cDNA molecular identifiers. Donors of different ages were randomly distributed across sequencing lanes to avoid experimental bias. The study analyzed two additional independent replicas of 1 million unique cDNA reads from the same blood draw for two donors, one aged 18 to 30 and one aged 80 or older.

The library was built by means of 5' RACE. Sequencing was carried out with an Illumina HiSeq 2500. A second PCR of about 7 to 12 cycles was run with a J-beta primer mix and a sample-barcoded 5' primer. A unique molecular identifier was introduced onto each TCR beta cDNA molecule by a template-switch 5' adaptor carrying 12 random nucleotides. Each sample yielded at least 3 million CDR3-containing paired-end reads. The Mint cDNA synthesis kit, primed by a TRBC-specific oligonucleotide, was used to synthesize first-strand cDNA from all RNA. All cDNA was treated with uracil-DNA glycosylase and then went through a first 18-cycle PCR with the universal primers M1SS and BC2_uni_R. As for the original processing: Each sample was normalized by randomly selecting 1 million high-quality reads, each carrying a distinct molecular identifier. Reads with shared molecular identifiers were discarded instead of being binned into consensus sequences. MiTCR, run with a Q25 quality threshold and the strictest error-elimination algorithm, handled CDR3 identification, clonotype clustering and error correction. A nonparametric unseen species model with Euler transformation was used to estimate a lower bound on total TCR beta diversity. Starting from the raw public reads, TCRdb applied fastp trimming at Q25, assembled clones with MiXCR and retained in-frame beta chains. For every CDR3 protein sequence, its rows merge into one entry that carries the most common genes and DNA. Here the V and J calls rest on TCRdb's processing, not on the authors' analysis. In all, the sample holds roughly 1,300,000 distinct CDR3 sequences, and approximately 63% of those were seen once. Clones ranked in the top ten supply 6.5% to 8.5% of the sample.

Overall study outcomes, separate from this receptor: Because donor CMV infection status was unknown, age-related changes in expanded clonotypes were potentially confounded. Observed TCR beta diversity correlated strongly with the percentage of naive T cells measured by flow cytometry. Estimates of total diversity from one million sequenced T cells were regarded as lower bounds and underestimates. As age increased, observed TCR beta diversity per million T cells dropped in a roughly linear way, and a significant reduction was already evident by age 40. Compared with the aged group, the long-lived group had more naive CD4+ T cells, fewer expanded clones and increased TCR diversity, a pattern suggesting age selection. Conclusive comparison of naive and antigen-experienced compartments was prevented by the profiling of bulk unsorted PBMCs.

The germline V gene gives CDR1 as SGHRS and CDR2 as YFSETQ. From cysteine to phenylalanine, the CDR3 is 14 amino acids long. Just CDR3 DNA is preserved here, 42 bases in frame from base 1. The V and J ends are trimmed by 4 bases and 7 bases, leaving 15 bases between them. This clonotype was obtained from a man between 18 and 35 years old in good health. The chain is assembled from TRBV5-1 and TRBJ1-5; TRBD1 is possibly the D segment (6 matching bases). Source material: blood. CDR3 reads: CASSLVGGQQPQHF. The nucleotides read TGCGCCAGCAGCCTGGTCGGGGGGCAGCAGCCCCAGCATTTT.